This section outlines one T cell receptor (beta chain) sequence together with its context. Its antigen is unidentified. The sample belongs to a study of cytomegalovirus exposure and HLA in healthy donors. Study-level results: The study flagged around 160 TCR beta chains as cytomegalovirus-associated. Most subjects' HLA-A and HLA-B alleles were reportedly predicted from TCR beta sequences. Among the sequence variants, a highly shared cluster was likely an artifact of sequencing.

Per the germline V gene, CDR1 is MDHEN and CDR2 is SYDVKM. The germline V and J ends were trimmed by 2 bases and 9 bases, with 11 bases remaining between them. The CDR3 is made up of 13 amino acids. Primers included in the PCR were 60 Vbeta and 13 Jbeta primers. Measured with immunoSEQ multiplex PCR; TCRdb has only the in-frame clones, and not every one. The data contain over 130,000 clones, around four fifths of them singletons. This sequence originates from a man aged 30 to 45 in good health and CMV-seropositive. The sequenced sample consisted of PBMCs. This rearrangement joins TRBV28 to TRBJ1-5; no definite D call. The CDR3 coding sequence is TGTGCCAGCAGTTTAACGGGAATAGGGCCCCAGCATTTT. It encodes CASSLTGIGPQHF.